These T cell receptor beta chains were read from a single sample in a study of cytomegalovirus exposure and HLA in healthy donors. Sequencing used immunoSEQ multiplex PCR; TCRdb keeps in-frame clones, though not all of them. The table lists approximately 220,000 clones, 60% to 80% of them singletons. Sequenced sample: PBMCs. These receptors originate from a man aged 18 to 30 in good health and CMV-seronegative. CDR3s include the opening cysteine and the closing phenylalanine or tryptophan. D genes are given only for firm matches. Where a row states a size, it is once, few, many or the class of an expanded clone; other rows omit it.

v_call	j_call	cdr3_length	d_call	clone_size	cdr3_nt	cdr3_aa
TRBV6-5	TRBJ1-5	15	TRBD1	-	TGTGCCAGCAGCGCCGGACAGGGGAGCAATCAGCCCCAGCATTTT	CASSAGQGSNQPQHF
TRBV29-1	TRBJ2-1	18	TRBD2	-	TGCAGCGTTGAAGGGGGGACTAGCGGGAGTACATCCTACAATGAGCAGTTCTTC	CSVEGGTSGSTSYNEQFF
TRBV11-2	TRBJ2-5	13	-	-	TGTGCCAGCAGCTTGCCAGGGGTCGAGACCCAGTACTTC	CASSLPGVETQYF
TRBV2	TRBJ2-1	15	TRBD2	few	TGTGCCAGCAGCAGACTAGCGGGAGGCTCGGATGAGCAGTTCTTC	CASSRLAGGSDEQFF
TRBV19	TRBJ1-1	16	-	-	TGTGCCAGTAAAACGAAACAGGGAACTCTATTATCTGAAGCTTTCTTT	CASKTKQGTLLSEAFF
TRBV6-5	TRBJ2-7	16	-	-	TGTGCCAGCAGTTACTCGATTGGACACCCCTCCTACGAGCAGTACTTC	CASSYSIGHPSYEQYF
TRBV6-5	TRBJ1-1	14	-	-	TGTGCCAGCAGTTACAGGGGTGGGGACACTGAAGCTTTCTTT	CASSYRGGDTEAFF
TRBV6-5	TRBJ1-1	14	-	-	TGTGCCAGCAGTTACTTCCGGAGCCCCACTGAAGCTTTCTTT	CASSYFRSPTEAFF
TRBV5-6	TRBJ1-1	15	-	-	TGTGCCAGCAGCTTGGTGGTAGGGGAGAACACTGAAGCTTTCTTT	CASSLVVGENTEAFF
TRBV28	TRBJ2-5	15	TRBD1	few	TGTGCCAGCAGTTCAGGGGGCGCGGTAGGGGAGACCCAGTACTTC	CASSSGGAVGETQYF
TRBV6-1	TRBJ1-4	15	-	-	TGTGCCAGCAGTGGCCGGTCGGTTGGGCATGAAAAACTGTTTTTT	CASSGRSVGHEKLFF
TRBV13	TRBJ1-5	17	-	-	TGTGCCAGCAGCTCACGGGAGCGGCTGGGAAGCAATCAGCCCCAGCATTTT	CASSSRERLGSNQPQHF
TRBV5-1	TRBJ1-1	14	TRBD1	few	TGCGCCAGCAGCCTATCAACAGGGGACACTGAAGCTTTCTTT	CASSLSTGDTEAFF
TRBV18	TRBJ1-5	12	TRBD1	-	TGTGCCAGCTCAATGGACAGGCAGCCCCAGCATTTT	CASSMDRQPQHF
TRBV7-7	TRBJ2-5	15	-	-	TGTGCTAGCAGCTTAGTCGGGATTTCTGGAGAGACCCAGTACTTC	CASSLVGISGETQYF
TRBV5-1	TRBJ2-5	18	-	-	TGCGCCAGCAGCTTGGCGAGGGGGTCGGCGGGAGCGGAGGAGACCCAGTACTTC	CASSLARGSAGAEETQYF
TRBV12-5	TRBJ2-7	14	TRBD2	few	TGTGCTAGTGGTTTGCTGGCGGGGGGTGGGGAGCAGTACTTC	CASGLLAGGGEQYF
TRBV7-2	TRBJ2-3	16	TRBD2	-	TGTGCCAGCAGCTTAGGGGGGGGTGGGACCACAGATACGCAGTATTTT	CASSLGGGGTTDTQYF
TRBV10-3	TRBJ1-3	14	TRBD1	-	TGTGCCATCACCCGGGGACAGGGCCAAAACACCATATATTTT	CAITRGQGQNTIYF
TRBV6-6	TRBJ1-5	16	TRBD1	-	TGTGCCAGCAGTCCTAGGGACAGGGGGCGTGATCAGCCCCAGCATTTT	CASSPRDRGRDQPQHF
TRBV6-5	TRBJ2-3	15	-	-	TGTGCCAGCAGTTTGGGGGGTGGGAGCACAGATACGCAGTATTTT	CASSLGGGSTDTQYF
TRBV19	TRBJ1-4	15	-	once	TGTGCCAGTAGTATGGGCAGGGCAACTAATGAAAAACTGTTTTTT	CASSMGRATNEKLFF